The TCR beta chain described here comes from a study of blood T cell repertoires in COVID-19 (dated by TCRdb to 2020 to 2021). Some background on the complete study: Samples covering the acute and convalescent phases of COVID-19 were provided by collaborators in the United States, Italy and Spain. The repertoires were released in a freely available public database meant as a resource for research on the immune response to SARS-CoV-2. Where available, HLA class I and class II types were obtained from metadata supplied by the sample provider rather than from assay-based typing. Sample metadata almost always included a de-identified subject ID, COVID-19 status, age in years and sex. The samples were drawn from the first 160 participants of the ongoing ImmuneRACE study and from 1,254 subjects provided by 6 global collaborators. Deeply sampled blood TCRbeta repertoires from subjects exposed to, actively infected with, or recovered from COVID-19 were included in the dataset. The prospective study material was composed of cDNA or gDNA derived from T cells, B-cell-depleted T cells, or PBMCs. What the study reported, not specific to this receptor: The amount of clinical and demographic metadata varied by source and participant and was provided uncurated.

Whole blood was collected in K2EDTA tubes by collaborating institutions according to the institutions' own protocols. Collaborator samples were shipped for TCRbeta analysis as frozen whole blood, isolated PBMCs, or DNA extracted from either sample type. Remarks on this clone: What antigen it recognizes has not been identified. Base-call qualities are not available, and no considerably larger clone is one nucleotide away.

TCRbeta CDR3 regions were amplified from genomic DNA using the immunoSEQ Assay, a bias-controlled multiplex PCR. As for the authors' bioinformatics: The number of nucleated cells in each sample was estimated from the amplification of reference gene primers within the assay. Sequence reads were collapsed and filtered to measure the absolute abundance of every unique TCRbeta CDR3 rearrangement. For each sample, productive Simpson clonality was calculated as the square root of Simpson's diversity index across productive rearrangements. Sourced from immuneACCESS, this table was stored by TCRdb with only in-frame sequences that have V and J called. A share of the clones is absent; for the studies checked, an unresolved V gene accounts for under half, and the remainder has no known explanation. The V and J calls and clone size come from that table; D and trimming were worked out from the DNA. Counted in this sample were roughly 670,000 clones; 85% to 90% of them appeared once. The top ten clonotypes cover under 0.3% of the sample.

The cysteine opens and the phenylalanine closes a CDR3 of 12 amino acids. Only the CDR3 part of the read is kept: 36 bases, read in frame from the first base. At the junction V is shortened by 3 bases and J by 5 bases; bases outside the gene matches: 0. Looking up the germline V gene yields CDR1 LGHNA and CDR2 YNFKEQ. The sample taken for sequencing was peripheral blood. This clonotype originated in a woman between 18 and 30 years old with acute or convalescent COVID-19. This receptor chain uses TRBV4-2 and TRBJ1-2; 7 junctional bases match TRBD1. The CDR3 reads as follows: CASSQTGYGYTF. In nucleotides, the sequence is TGTGCCAGCAGCCAGACAGGGTATGGCTACACCTTC.